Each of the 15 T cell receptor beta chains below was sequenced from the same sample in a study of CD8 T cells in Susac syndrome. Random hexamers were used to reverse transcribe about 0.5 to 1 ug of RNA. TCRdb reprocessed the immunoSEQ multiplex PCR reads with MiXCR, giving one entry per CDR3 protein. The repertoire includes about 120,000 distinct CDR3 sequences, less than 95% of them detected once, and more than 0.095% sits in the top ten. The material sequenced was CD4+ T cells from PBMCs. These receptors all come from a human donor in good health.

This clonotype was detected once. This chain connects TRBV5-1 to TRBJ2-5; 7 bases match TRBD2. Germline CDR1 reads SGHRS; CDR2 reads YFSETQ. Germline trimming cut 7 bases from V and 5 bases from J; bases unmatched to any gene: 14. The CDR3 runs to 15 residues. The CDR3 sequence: CASVKGRETWETQYF. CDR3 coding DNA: TGCGCCAGCGTCAAGGGGCGGGAGACCTGGGAGACCCAGTACTTC.

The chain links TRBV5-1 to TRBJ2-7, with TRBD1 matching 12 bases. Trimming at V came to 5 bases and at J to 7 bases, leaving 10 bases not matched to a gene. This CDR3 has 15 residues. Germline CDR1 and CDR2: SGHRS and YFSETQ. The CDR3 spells CASRKTGTGGQEQYF. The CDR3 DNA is TGCGCCAGCAGAAAAACCGGGACAGGGGGCCAGGAGCAGTACTTC.

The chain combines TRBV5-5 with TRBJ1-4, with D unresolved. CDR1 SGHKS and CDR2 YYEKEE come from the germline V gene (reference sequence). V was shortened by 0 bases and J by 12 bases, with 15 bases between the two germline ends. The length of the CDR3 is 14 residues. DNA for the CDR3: TGTGCCAGCAGCTTGGAGGGAGGTGGGGTCGAACTGTTTTTT. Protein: CASSLEGGGVELFF. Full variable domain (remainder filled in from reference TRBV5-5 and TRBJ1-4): DAGVTQSPTHLIKTRGQQVTLRCSPISGHKSVSWYQQVLGQGPQFIFQYYEKEERGRGNFPDRFSARQFPNYSSELNVNALLLGDSALYLCASSLEGGGVELFFGSGTQLSVL.

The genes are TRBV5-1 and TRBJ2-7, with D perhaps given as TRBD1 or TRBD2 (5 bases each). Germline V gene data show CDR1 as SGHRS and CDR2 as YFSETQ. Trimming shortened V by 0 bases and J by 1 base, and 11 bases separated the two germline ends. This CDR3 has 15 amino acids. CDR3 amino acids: CASSLEGTLSYEQYF. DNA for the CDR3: TGCGCCAGCAGCTTGGAAGGGACCCTTTCCTACGAGCAGTACTTC.

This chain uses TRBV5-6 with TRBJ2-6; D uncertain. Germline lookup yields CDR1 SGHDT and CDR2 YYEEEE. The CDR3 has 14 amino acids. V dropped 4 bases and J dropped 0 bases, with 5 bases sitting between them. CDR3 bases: TGTGCCAGCAGCATACCCTCTGGGGCCAACGTCCTGACTTTC. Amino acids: CASSIPSGANVLTF.

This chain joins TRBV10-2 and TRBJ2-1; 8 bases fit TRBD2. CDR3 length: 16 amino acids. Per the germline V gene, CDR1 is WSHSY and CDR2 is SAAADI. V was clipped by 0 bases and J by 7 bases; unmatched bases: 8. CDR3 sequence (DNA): TGCGCCAGCAGTGAGTCTGCCCGGGGGGGAGGAAATGAGCAGTTCTTC. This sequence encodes CASSESARGGGNEQFF.

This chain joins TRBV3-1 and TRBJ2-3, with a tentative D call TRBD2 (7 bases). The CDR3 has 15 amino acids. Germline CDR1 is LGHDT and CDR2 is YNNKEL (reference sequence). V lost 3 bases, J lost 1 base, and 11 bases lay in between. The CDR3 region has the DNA TGTGCCAGCAGCCATGGGGGGGGCCGCACAGATACGCAGTATTTT. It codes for CASSHGGGRTDTQYF.

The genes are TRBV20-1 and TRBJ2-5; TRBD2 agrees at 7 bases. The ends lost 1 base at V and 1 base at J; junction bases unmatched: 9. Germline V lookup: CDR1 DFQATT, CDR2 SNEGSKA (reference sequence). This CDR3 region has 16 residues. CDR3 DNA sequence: TGCAGTGCTAGAGTTGCGCGGGAGACCCTCCAAGAGACCCAGTACTTC. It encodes CSARVARETLQETQYF.

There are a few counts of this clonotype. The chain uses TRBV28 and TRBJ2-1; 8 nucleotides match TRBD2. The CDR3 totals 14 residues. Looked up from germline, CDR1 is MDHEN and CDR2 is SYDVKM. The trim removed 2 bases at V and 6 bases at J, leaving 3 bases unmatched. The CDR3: CASSLGLAGNEQFF. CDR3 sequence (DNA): TGTGCCAGCAGTTTAGGTCTAGCGGGCAATGAGCAGTTCTTC. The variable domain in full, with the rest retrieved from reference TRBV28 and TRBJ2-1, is DVKVTQSSRYLVKRTGEKVFLECVQDMDHENMFWYRQDPGLGLRLIYFSYDVKMKEKGDIPEGYSVSREKKERFSLILESASTNQTSMYLCASSLGLAGNEQFFGPGTRLTVL.

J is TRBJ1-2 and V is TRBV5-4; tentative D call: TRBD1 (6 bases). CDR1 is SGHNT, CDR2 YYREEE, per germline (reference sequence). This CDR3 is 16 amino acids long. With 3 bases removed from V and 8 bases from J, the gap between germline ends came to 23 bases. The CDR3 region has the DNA TGTGCCAGCAGCTCGGGGGGAGACAGGACCGGCGGGGGCTACACCTTC. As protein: CASSSGGDRTGGGYTF. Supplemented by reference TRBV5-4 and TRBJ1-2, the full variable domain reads ETGVTQSPTHLIKTRGQQVTLRCSSQSGHNTVSWYQQALGQGPQFIFQYYREEENGRGNFPPRFSGLQFPNYSSELNVNALELDDSALYLCASSSGGDRTGGGYTFGSGTRLTVV.

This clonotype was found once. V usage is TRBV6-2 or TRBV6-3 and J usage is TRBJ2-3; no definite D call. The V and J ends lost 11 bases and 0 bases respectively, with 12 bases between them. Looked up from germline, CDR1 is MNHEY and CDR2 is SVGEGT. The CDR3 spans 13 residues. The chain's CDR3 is CAHRGPSTDTQYF. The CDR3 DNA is TGTGCCCACCGCGGACCAAGCACAGATACGCAGTATTTT.

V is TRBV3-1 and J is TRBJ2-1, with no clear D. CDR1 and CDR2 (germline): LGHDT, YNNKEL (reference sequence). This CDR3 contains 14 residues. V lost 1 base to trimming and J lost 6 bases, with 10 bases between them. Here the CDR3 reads CASSQGGFGNEQFF. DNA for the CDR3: TGTGCCAGCAGCCAAGGTGGATTTGGCAATGAGCAGTTCTTC.

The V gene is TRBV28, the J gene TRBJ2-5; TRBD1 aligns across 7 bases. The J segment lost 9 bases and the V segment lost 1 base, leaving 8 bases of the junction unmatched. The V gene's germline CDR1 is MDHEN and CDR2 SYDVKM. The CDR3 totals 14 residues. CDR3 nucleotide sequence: TGTGCCAGCAGTTTATACGGGACAGAAGGCCCCCAGTACTTC. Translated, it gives CASSLYGTEGPQYF. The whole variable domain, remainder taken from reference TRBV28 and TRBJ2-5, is DVKVTQSSRYLVKRTGEKVFLECVQDMDHENMFWYRQDPGLGLRLIYFSYDVKMKEKGDIPEGYSVSREKKERFSLILESASTNQTSMYLCASSLYGTEGPQYFGPGTRLLVL.

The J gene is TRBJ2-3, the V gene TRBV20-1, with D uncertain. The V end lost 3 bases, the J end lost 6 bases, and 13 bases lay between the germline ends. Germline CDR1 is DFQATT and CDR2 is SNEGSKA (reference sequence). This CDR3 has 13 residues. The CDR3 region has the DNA TGCAGTGCTAGTGGAGTAGGCAGGGATACGCAGTATTTT. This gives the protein CSASGVGRDTQYF.

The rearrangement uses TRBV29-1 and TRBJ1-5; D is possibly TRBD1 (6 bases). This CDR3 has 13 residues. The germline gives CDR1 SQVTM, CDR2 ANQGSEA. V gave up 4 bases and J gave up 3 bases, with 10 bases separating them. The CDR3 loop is CSVGTDSNQPQHF. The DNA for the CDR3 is TGCAGCGTTGGGACAGACTCCAATCAGCCCCAGCATTTT.